This T cell receptor beta chain is drawn from a study of human T cells and chemical hapten exposure. At the level of the study: Investigators sensitized 2 cm by 2 cm of upper inner arm skin with 2% DPC.

The CDR3 loop spans 14 amino acids. Germline V gene sequence: CDR1 MDHEN, CDR2 SYDVKM. The V and J ends lost 3 bases and 4 bases, in that order; junction bases with no gene match: 3. TCRdb fed the RACE reads into MiXCR, producing one record per CDR3 protein. The data contain 35,000 to 45,000 distinct CDR3 sequences, approximately 13% of them singletons. Points on this clonotype: The target antigen is unknown.

General study findings and limits: Relative to control repertoires, expanded TCRs gave rise to significantly more large CDR3 similarity clusters.

The time point is: pre-sensitization, week 0. Treatment defined: therapeutic diphenylcyclopropenone sensitization with weekly scalp DPC. Each patch test followed a blood draw. Alopecia patients deemed DPC-suitable, aged 18 to 70, excluding pregnancy. Source: whole blood, taken in connection with sensitization to the hapten diphenylcyclopropenone (DPC). The chain has TRBV28 and TRBJ2-1, with 7 bases fitting TRBD2. The origin of this receptor is a woman younger than 45 with alopecia areata. Some clones in this sample may be carry-over from other donors' samples. CDR3 sequence reads: CASSFLAEYNEQFF. The CDR3 DNA is TGTGCCAGCAGTTTTCTAGCGGAGTACAATGAGCAGTTCTTC.